This T cell receptor beta chain derives from a study of early T cells in non-severe SARS-CoV-2 infection. Study information: Unpaired chains resulted from sequencing bulk RNA of unsorted whole blood. Study-level findings and limits: Matches to VDJdb favored anti-spike CD8 responses and missed private and CD4 specificities.

Many counts were recorded for this clonotype. Its specificity is not known. The CDR3 loop spans 18 amino acids. Germline CDR1 and CDR2: SGHTA and FQGNSA. Between the trimmed V and J ends, which lost 3 bases and 0 bases, there was a span of 18 bases. Unique molecular identifiers were attached to individual cDNA molecules. TCRdb redid the calling of the 5' RACE reads with MiXCR, one entry per CDR3 protein. The data hold 32,000 or so distinct CDR3 sequences, with over 9% observed a single time. The sample consisted of whole blood. The chain carries TRBV7-2 and TRBJ1-5; D gene ambiguous. The receptor's source is an adult who was a healthcare worker with PCR-confirmed SARS-CoV-2 infection or an uninfected control (not recorded which). The CDR3 loop is CASSLDPADFYSNQPQHF. The CDR3 DNA sequence: TGTGCCAGCAGCTTGGACCCCGCCGATTTCTATAGCAATCAGCCCCAGCATTTT.